One and the same sample provided the 18 T cell receptor beta chains below, sequenced in a study of blood T cell repertoires in COVID-19. This table comes from immunoSEQ multiplex PCR, and its TCRdb copy is limited to in-frame clones, with some not included. The repertoire consists of about 110,000 clones, with approximately 81% occurring once and the leading ten covering about 12%. Input material: peripheral blood. All receptors come from a human donor in a cohort sampled during active COVID-19.

The chain combines TRBV15 with TRBJ2-7, with TRBD2 as a possible D gene (7 bases). The germline CDR1 and CDR2 sequences are LNHNV and YYDKDF (reference sequence). The CDR3 has 15 residues. V lost 7 bases and J 0 bases, leaving 16 bases between the germline ends. The CDR3 protein is CATTDRGGPSYEQYF. The CDR3 DNA reads as TGTGCCACCACGGATAGGGGGGGGCCCTCCTACGAGCAGTACTTC.

The chain employs TRBV4-1 and TRBJ2-2; 7 bases align to TRBD2. CDR1 and CDR2 (germline): MGHRA, YSYEKL. With V trimmed by 2 bases and J by 1 base, 4 bases remained unmatched. The CDR3 sequence is 16 residues long. The CDR3 DNA follows: TGCGCCAGCAGCCAACGTACGGGGGGGAACACCGGGGAGCTGTTTTTT. Protein product: CASSQRTGGNTGELFF.

This sequence joins TRBV6-6 and TRBJ2-1; TRBD1 matches at 10 bases. This CDR3 comprises 15 residues. Trimming cost V 4 bases and J 5 bases; bases outside gene matches: 5. Germline V gives CDR1 MNHNY, CDR2 SVGAGI (reference sequence). CDR3 sequence: CASSSPGTGDNEQFF. CDR3 DNA: TGTGCCAGCAGTTCTCCCGGGACAGGGGACAATGAGCAGTTCTTC.

This clone appeared a few times. This CDR3 reads CASRRSTGTPSYNEQFF. In nucleotides, the CDR3 is TGTGCCAGCAGGCGAAGCACCGGGACTCCGTCCTACAATGAGCAGTTCTTC. V gene TRBV2 combines with J gene TRBJ2-1; the D gene is possibly TRBD2 (6 bases). This CDR3 is built from 17 residues. Germline lookup yields CDR1 SNHLY and CDR2 FYNNEI. V was trimmed by 6 bases and J by 1 base, leaving 19 bases between them.

This chain's CDR3 is CASSRDYLSTDTQYF. The CDR3 bases are TGCGCCAGCAGTCGTGACTACTTAAGCACAGATACGCAGTATTTT. The J gene is TRBJ2-3, the V gene TRBV4-3, with D maybe TRBD2 (5 bases). V was cut by 6 bases and J by 0 bases, with 13 bases left in between. Looked up from germline, CDR1 is LGHNA and CDR2 is YSLEER. The CDR3 loop spans 15 amino acids.

The chain combines TRBV11-2 with TRBJ1-4; perhaps TRBD1 as D (6 bases). This CDR3 spans 15 amino acids. Germline V gene data show CDR1 as SGHAT and CDR2 as FQNNGV. Trimming shortened V by 5 bases and J by 5 bases, and 15 bases separated the two germline ends. CDR3 nucleotide sequence: TGTGCCAGCAGCCCAGGGGTCTTGGTAAATGAAAAACTGTTTTTT. This encodes CASSPGVLVNEKLFF.

V gene TRBV28 combines with J gene TRBJ1-4; 9 bases match TRBD1. Germline assignment: CDR1 MDHEN and CDR2 SYDVKM. After removal of 6 bases from V and 8 bases from J, the junction contained 7 bases not matched to a gene. CDR3 length equals 14 residues. As DNA, the CDR3 is TGTGCCAGCAGGGGACAGGGACCAGGAGAAAAACTGTTTTTT. Residues: CASRGQGPGEKLFF.

The chain joins TRBV25-1 to TRBJ2-3; the match to TRBD1 covers 9 bases. This CDR3 spans 18 amino acids. The junction had 12 bases not matched to a gene; V was cut back by 3 bases and J by 2 bases. Germline V gives CDR1 MGHDK, CDR2 SYGVNS. CDR3 protein: CASSEVGQGRSHTDTQYF. DNA for the CDR3: TGTGCCAGCAGTGAGGTGGGACAGGGTCGATCTCACACAGATACGCAGTATTTT.

The chain links TRBV7-2 to TRBJ2-1; the match to TRBD2 covers 7 bases. Germline CDR1 SGHTA, CDR2 FQGNSA. This CDR3 has 14 residues. V lost 3 bases and J lost 4; bases outside the gene matches: 3. CDR3 nucleotides: TGTGCCAGCAGCTTGGCGGGGGTTTACAATGAGCAGTTCTTC. Its translation is CASSLAGVYNEQFF.

V is TRBV28 and J is TRBJ2-5; maybe TRBD2 (7 bases). V gave up 6 bases and J gave up 1 base, with 15 bases separating them. The CDR3 has 15 residues. Germline V gene lookup returns CDR1 MDHEN and CDR2 SYDVKM. CDR3 residues: CASSWGGATQETQYF. The CDR3 region has the DNA TGTGCCAGCAGCTGGGGGGGGGCAACCCAAGAGACCCAGTACTTC.

The chain is built from TRBV27 and TRBJ1-4; D may be TRBD1 (5 bases). Germline values: CDR1 MNHEY, CDR2 SMNVEV (reference sequence). The length of the CDR3 is 18 residues. V lost 7 bases and J lost 6, with 27 bases in between. CDR3 sequence (DNA): TGTGCCAGCACCCATCTGGACCCTCTAGGGGCTCTCGATGAAAAACTGTTTTTT. Translating gives CASTHLDPLGALDEKLFF.

The genes are TRBV18 and TRBJ2-3; 7 nucleotides match TRBD1. J was trimmed by 0 bases and V by 2 bases; bases with no gene match: 5. CDR1 is KGHSH, CDR2 LQKENI, per germline. The CDR3 contains 16 residues. The CDR3 bases are TGTGCCAGCTCACCAATATCGGGACAGAGCACAGATACGCAGTATTTT. Amino acid sequence: CASSPISGQSTDTQYF.

The genes are TRBV29-1 and TRBJ1-3; D unresolved. Trimming cost V 5 bases and J 4 bases, with 9 bases left between them. Germline values: CDR1 SQVTM, CDR2 ANQGSEA. This CDR3 region has 12 residues. CDR3 nucleotide sequence: TGCAGCGTTCCAGGATTCGGAAACACCATATATTTT. Amino acid sequence: CSVPGFGNTIYF.

This clone was seen a single time. V usage is TRBV11-3 and J usage is TRBJ2-1; D is perhaps TRBD2 (5 bases). CDR1 SGHNT and CDR2 YENEEA come from the germline V gene. The germline V and J ends were trimmed by 5 bases and 9 bases, with 14 bases remaining between them. This CDR3 region has 13 residues. CDR3 sequence reads: CASSNGLQGEQFF. Here the CDR3 DNA reads TGTGCCAGCAGCAACGGACTGCAAGGTGAGCAGTTCTTC.

The rearrangement uses TRBV3-1 (or the pseudogene TRBV3-2) and TRBJ2-3, with TRBD2 identical over 9 bases. CDR1 is LGHDT, CDR2 YNNKEL, per germline (reference sequence). V lost 0 bases to trimming and J lost 6 bases; unmatched junction nucleotides: 7. This CDR3 contains 16 residues. The CDR3 DNA reads as TGTGCCAGCAGCCAAGATATTTCAGCGGGGGGTGATACGCAGTATTTT. Residues: CASSQDISAGGDTQYF.

The rearrangement links TRBV28 to TRBJ2-7, with TRBD2 matching 10 bases. The V gene end was trimmed by 8 bases and the J gene end by 9 bases; junction bases not matched to a gene: 13. Germline CDR1 and CDR2: MDHEN and SYDVKM. The CDR3 covers 14 residues. CDR3 sequence (DNA): TGTGCCAGCGGACCGGGGGGACTAGCGTTTGGGCAGTACTTC. Protein product: CASGPGGLAFGQYF.

DNA for the CDR3: TGTGCCACCAGGCGGGGGGCTAACACCGGGGAGCTGTTTTTT. Translating gives CATRRGANTGELFF. The V call is TRBV15, the J call TRBJ2-2, with 8 bases aligning to TRBD2. Trimming removed 6 bases from V and 2 bases from J; junction bases left unmatched: 2. The CDR3 totals 14 residues. Looked up from germline, CDR1 is LNHNV and CDR2 is YYDKDF (reference sequence). Using reference TRBV15 and TRBJ2-2 for the parts outside the CDR3, the full variable domain is DAMVIQNPRYQVTQFGKPVTLSCSQTLNHNVMYWYQQKSSQAPKLLFHYYDKDFNNEADTPDNFQSRRPNTSFCFLDIRSPGLGDTAMYLCATRRGANTGELFFGEGSRLTVL.

The rearrangement joins TRBV5-1 to TRBJ2-1; tentative D call: TRBD1 (5 bases). Looked up from germline, CDR1 is SGHRS and CDR2 is YFSETQ. The CDR3 has 15 residues. Trimming took 0 bases from V and 4 from J, leaving 11 bases between them. CDR3 bases: TGCGCCAGCAGCTTGGCCTCGACAGAATACAATGAGCAGTTCTTC. Amino acid sequence: CASSLASTEYNEQFF.